This TCR beta chain was found in a study of molecular identifiers for immune sequencing clone quantification. Looking at the study overall: Five portions were made in replicates from RNA of approximately 22,000 or 94,000 naive CD8 cells, and four underwent sequencing.

Of note for this clonotype: Its cognate antigen is unknown. A much larger clone is a single base away; this may be a read error.

Regarding the study as a whole: In naive cells, clones above 20 RNA copies held under 1% of molecules, whereas in effector cells they held over 97%. Researchers reportedly could pick up spiked Jurkat TCR RNA from one cell mixed into one million naive cells.

Input for naive CD8 libraries was roughly 17,000 to 1,000,000 sorted cells; the RNA fraction used was 10%, 30% or 50%. Per germline, CDR1 KGHDR and CDR2 SFDVKD. The CDR3 consists of 14 residues. Trimming removed 9 bases from V and 1 base from J, with 14 bases in between. Each CDR3 protein gets one entry after TCRdb re-called the PCR reads with MiXCR. The table shows tens of thousands of distinct CDR3 sequences, with more than 15% occurring only once. This sequence originates from a human donor in good health. Some libraries in this study had Jurkat cell RNA spiked in. Material: naive CD8+ T cells from blood, with Jurkat cell RNA spiked in. Subset in this sample: FACS-sorted CD8+CD4-CCR7+CD45RA+ naive T cells. V gene TRBV24-1 combines with J gene TRBJ1-1; no clear D. The CDR3 sequence: CATCAAAPNTEAFF. For the CDR3, the DNA is TGTGCCACCTGTGCCGCAGCGCCGAACACTGAAGCTTTCTTT.